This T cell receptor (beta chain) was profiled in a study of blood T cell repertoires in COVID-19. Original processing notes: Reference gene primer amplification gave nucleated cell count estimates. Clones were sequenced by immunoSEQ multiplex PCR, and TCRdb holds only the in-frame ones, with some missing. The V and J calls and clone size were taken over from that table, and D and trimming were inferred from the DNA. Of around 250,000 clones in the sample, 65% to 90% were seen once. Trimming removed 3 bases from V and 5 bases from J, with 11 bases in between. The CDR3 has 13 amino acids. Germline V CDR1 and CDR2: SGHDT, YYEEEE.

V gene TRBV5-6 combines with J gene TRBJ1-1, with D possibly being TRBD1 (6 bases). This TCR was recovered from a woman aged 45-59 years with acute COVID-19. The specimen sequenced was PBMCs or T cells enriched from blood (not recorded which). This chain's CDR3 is CASSSQGRTEAFF. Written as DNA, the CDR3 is TGTGCCAGCAGCTCACAGGGTCGGACTGAAGCTTTCTTT.